This entry is about one T cell receptor (beta chain). Its cognate antigen is unknown. CDR1 is SGHDT and CDR2 is YYEEEE in the germline V gene. Trimming removed 4 bases from V and 5 bases from J; junction bases left unmatched: 10. The CDR3 totals 17 residues. This record belongs to a study of cytomegalovirus exposure and HLA in healthy donors. Findings and caveats of the study: Data from an earlier analysis indicated that most TCR beta V segments were productive either about 87% or about 30% of the time.

Use of 60 Vbeta and 13 Jbeta primers characterized the PCR. Some clones are missing from TCRdb's copy, which holds only in-frame ones; the method was immunoSEQ multiplex PCR. Seen here are tens of thousands of clones, roughly 80% observed once, and the top ten hold around 1.5%. The gene calls are TRBV5-6 and TRBJ2-1; 12 bases match TRBD2. The sequence was obtained from a male donor in good health and CMV-seronegative. Sequencing was done on a sample of PBMCs. The CDR3 loop is CASSLTSGGPPHNEQFF. The CDR3 region has the DNA TGTGCCAGCAGCCTGACTAGCGGGGGCCCTCCCCACAATGAGCAGTTCTTC.